These T cell receptor beta chains were read from a single sample in a study of circulating and synovial CD4+ cells in juvenile arthritis. The table came from immunoSEQ multiplex PCR; TCRdb's copy has only in-frame clones and leaves some out. The repertoire holds 30,000 to 40,000 clones, with nearly 95% as singletons. Sequencing used CD4+ T cells from blood. The receptors derive from a human donor with juvenile idiopathic arthritis. Both conserved end residues are part of each CDR3. A D gene is named only where the DNA matches it firmly. Some rows mark clone size as missing; the rest say once, few, many or name a class of expanded clone.

J: TRBJ2-7; size: -; V: TRBV2; D: TRBD2; CDR3: CASRRTSGPYEQYF; DNA: TGTGCCAGCAGGAGGACTAGCGGGCCCTACGAGCAGTACTTC
J: TRBJ2-1; size: once; V: TRBV18; D: TRBD2; CDR3: CASSPALAGSGSGHYNEQFF; DNA: TGTGCCAGCTCACCGGCCCTAGCGGGGTCGGGGTCCGGTCACTACAATGAGCAGTTCTTC
J: TRBJ2-7; size: -; V: TRBV4-1; D: TRBD1; CDR3: CASSRDSTGGPGEQYF; DNA: TGCGCCAGCAGCCGCGATAGTACAGGGGGCCCGGGCGAGCAGTACTTC
J: TRBJ1-6; size: -; V: TRBV5-6; D: -; CDR3: CASSYRDRENSPLHF; DNA: TGTGCCAGCAGCTACCGGGACCGGGAGAATTCACCCCTCCACTTT
J: TRBJ2-5; size: -; V: TRBV4-3; D: -; CDR3: CASSQEARGDETQYF; DNA: TGCGCCAGCAGCCAAGAGGCCAGGGGTGATGAGACCCAGTACTTC
J: TRBJ1-5; size: -; V: TRBV28; D: TRBD1; CDR3: CASTKTDAGGFNQPQHF; DNA: TGTGCCAGCACCAAAACGGATGCAGGGGGATTCAATCAGCCCCAGCATTTT
J: TRBJ1-1; size: -; V: TRBV4-1; D: -; CDR3: CASSPEGRTRYTEAFF; DNA: TGCGCCAGCAGCCCTGAGGGCAGGACGAGATACACTGAAGCTTTCTTT
J: TRBJ1-5; size: -; V: TRBV7-2; D: -; CDR3: CASSFAGTNQPQHF; DNA: TGTGCCAGCAGCTTTGCGGGGACCAATCAGCCCCAGCATTTT
J: TRBJ2-7; size: -; V: TRBV5-1; D: TRBD1; CDR3: CASSLGGTGDYEQYF; DNA: TGCGCCAGCAGCTTGGGAGGGACAGGGGACTACGAGCAGTACTTC
J: TRBJ2-5; size: once; V: TRBV5-5; D: TRBD2; CDR3: CASSSTSGSQETQYF; DNA: TGTGCCAGCAGCTCGACTAGCGGATCACAAGAGACCCAGTACTTC
J: TRBJ1-1; size: -; V: TRBV27; D: -; CDR3: CASSFMGYTEAFF; DNA: TGTGCCAGCAGTTTCATGGGCTACACTGAAGCTTTCTTT
J: TRBJ2-7; size: -; V: TRBV9; D: -; CDR3: CASSDPGGGGREQYF; DNA: TGTGCCAGCAGCGACCCCGGGGGAGGCGGCAGGGAGCAGTACTTC
J: TRBJ1-2; size: -; V: TRBV2; D: -; CDR3: CASKVGAGGAYGYTF; DNA: TGTGCCAGCAAAGTTGGGGCCGGGGGAGCCTATGGCTACACCTTC
J: TRBJ1-1; size: -; V: TRBV10-1; D: -; CDR3: CASTEAHEKNTEAFF; DNA: TGCGCCAGCACTGAGGCTCATGAGAAGAACACTGAAGCTTTCTTT
J: TRBJ2-7; size: -; V: TRBV13; D: -; CDR3: CASSFRGSPYEQYF; DNA: TGTGCCAGCAGCTTCAGGGGTTCCCCCTACGAGCAGTACTTC
J: TRBJ1-1; size: -; V: TRBV28; D: TRBD1; CDR3: CASRRGDRMNTEAFF; DNA: TGTGCCAGCAGACGTGGGGACAGGATGAACACTGAAGCTTTCTTT
J: TRBJ1-5; size: -; V: TRBV30; D: -; CDR3: CAWSVGSLNQPQHF; DNA: TGTGCCTGGAGTGTTGGGAGCCTCAATCAGCCCCAGCATTTT
J: TRBJ2-3; size: -; V: TRBV30; D: TRBD2; CDR3: CAWSSLAGATDTQYF; DNA: TGTGCCTGGAGTAGCCTAGCGGGAGCGACAGATACGCAGTATTTT
J: TRBJ2-7; size: -; V: TRBV27; D: TRBD1; CDR3: CASSIQQPGQFTTRQYF; DNA: TGTGCCAGCAGTATACAACAGCCGGGACAGTTTACTACGAGACAGTACTTC
J: TRBJ2-2; size: -; V: TRBV25-1; D: TRBD1; CDR3: CASSRGQGAVGELFF; DNA: TGTGCCAGCAGTCGAGGGCAGGGGGCGGTCGGGGAGCTGTTTTTT
J: TRBJ1-3; size: once; V: TRBV7-9; D: -; CDR3: CASSFPGTGNTIYF; DNA: TGTGCCAGCAGCTTTCCAGGGACTGGAAACACCATATATTTT
J: TRBJ2-3; size: -; V: TRBV19; D: -; CDR3: CASSPPPEGPRYSTDMQYF; DNA: TGTGCCAGTAGTCCTCCCCCGGAGGGCCCCAGATACAGCACAGATATGCAGTATTTT
J: TRBJ2-6; size: -; V: TRBV7-2; D: TRBD2; CDR3: CASSPRGLAGLSGANVLTF; DNA: TGTGCCAGCAGCCCCCGGGGGCTAGCGGGGCTCTCTGGGGCCAACGTCCTGACTTTC
J: TRBJ1-4; size: -; V: TRBV29-1; D: -; CDR3: CSAGLKGGEKLFF; DNA: TGCAGCGCCGGACTCAAGGGTGGAGAAAAACTGTTTTTT
J: TRBJ2-5; size: -; V: TRBV5-4; D: -; CDR3: CASSFNPREETQYF; DNA: TGTGCCAGCAGCTTCAATCCCAGGGAGGAGACCCAGTACTTC
J: TRBJ2-6; size: -; V: TRBV19; D: -; CDR3: CASSIAPGESGANVLTF; DNA: TGTGCCAGTAGTATTGCCCCAGGGGAGTCAGGGGCCAACGTCCTGACTTTC
J: TRBJ1-1; size: -; V: TRBV18; D: -; CDR3: CASSPKGLPNTEAFF; DNA: TGTGCCAGCTCACCAAAGGGGCTTCCAAACACTGAAGCTTTCTTT
J: TRBJ2-3; size: few; V: TRBV2; D: -; CDR3: CASSERDTQYF; DNA: TGTGCCAGCAGTGAGCGAGATACGCAGTATTTT
J: TRBJ2-1; size: -; V: TRBV9; D: TRBD2; CDR3: CASSVQGLAQNNEQFF; DNA: TGTGCCAGCAGCGTACAGGGACTAGCACAAAACAATGAGCAGTTCTTC
J: TRBJ1-2; size: -; V: TRBV5-1; D: -; CDR3: CASSLGTGPSYGYTF; DNA: TGCGCCAGCAGCTTGGGTACAGGGCCTTCCTATGGCTACACCTTC
J: TRBJ2-3; size: -; V: TRBV28; D: TRBD2; CDR3: CASTVLGGRATDTQYF; DNA: TGTGCCAGCACCGTACTGGGCGGGAGGGCCACAGATACGCAGTATTTT
J: TRBJ2-3; size: -; V: TRBV11-2; D: -; CDR3: CASSLGRASGMQYF; DNA: TGTGCCAGCAGCTTAGGCAGGGCGAGTGGGATGCAGTATTTT
J: TRBJ2-6; size: -; V: TRBV4-1; D: -; CDR3: CASSQGRSHSGANVLTF; DNA: TGCGCCAGCAGCCAAGGGAGGTCACACTCTGGGGCCAACGTCCTGACTTTC
J: TRBJ1-5; size: -; V: TRBV27; D: -; CDR3: CASGTGQGNQPQHF; DNA: TGTGCCAGCGGAACGGGGCAGGGGAATCAGCCCCAGCATTTT
J: TRBJ1-4; size: -; V: TRBV10-2; D: -; CDR3: CASSVRDTKLFF; DNA: TGCGCCAGCAGTGTAAGGGACACCAAACTGTTTTTT
J: TRBJ2-1; size: once; V: TRBV9; D: -; CDR3: CASSVDLTDNEQFF; DNA: TGTGCCAGCAGCGTAGATCTCACGGACAATGAGCAGTTCTTC
J: TRBJ1-2; size: -; V: TRBV28; D: TRBD1; CDR3: CASIWQGAYYGYTF; DNA: TGTGCCAGCATATGGCAGGGGGCTTACTATGGCTACACCTTC
J: TRBJ1-3; size: -; V: TRBV9; D: TRBD1; CDR3: CASSATGAHTIYF; DNA: TGTGCCAGCAGCGCGACAGGGGCCCACACCATATATTTT
J: TRBJ2-1; size: -; V: TRBV11-2; D: TRBD2; CDR3: CASSSGTMTSYNEQFF; DNA: TGTGCCAGCAGCTCCGGGACTATGACCTCCTACAATGAGCAGTTCTTC
J: TRBJ1-1; size: -; V: TRBV6-5; D: -; CDR3: CASSSIRDSEAFF; DNA: TGTGCCAGCAGTTCTATCCGCGACAGTGAAGCTTTCTTT
J: TRBJ2-5; size: -; V: TRBV29-1; D: -; CDR3: CSVEDRVGRETQYF; DNA: TGCAGCGTTGAAGATCGGGTGGGGAGGGAGACCCAGTACTTC
J: TRBJ1-4; size: -; V: TRBV6-6; D: -; CDR3: CASRIQTNEKLFF; DNA: TGTGCCAGCAGGATACAGACAAATGAAAAACTGTTTTTT
J: TRBJ1-3; size: -; V: TRBV9; D: -; CDR3: CASSQTSHNPGNTIYF; DNA: TGTGCCAGCAGCCAAACGTCCCACAATCCTGGAAACACCATATATTTT
J: TRBJ2-7; size: -; V: TRBV7-2; D: -; CDR3: CASSFTLSGPTYEQYF; DNA: TGTGCCAGCAGCTTTACTCTCAGCGGGCCAACCTACGAGCAGTACTTC